This T cell receptor (beta chain) was found in a study of patients and donors after allogeneic stem cell transplantation. TCRdb itself ran the RT-PCR reads through MiXCR, one entry per CDR3 protein. The table includes about 410,000 distinct CDR3 sequences, 16% detected once. After removal of 3 bases from V and 6 bases from J, the junction contained 7 bases not matched to a gene. There are 15 residues in the CDR3. The germline gives CDR1 MNHEY, CDR2 SMNVEV (reference sequence). This clonotype was found a few times. The TCR comes from a human donor who was either an allogeneic HSCT recipient or a stem cell or donor lymphocyte infusion donor (not recorded which). It is not recorded whose cells these are; they may come from a transplant donor. The V and J genes are TRBV27 and TRBJ2-1; TRBD2 agrees at 8 bases. Material for sequencing was blood, either unsorted or a sorted T cell fraction (not recorded which). CDR3 residues: CASSFPGLGSNEQFF. CDR3 coding DNA: TGTGCCAGCAGTTTCCCGGGACTAGGTAGCAATGAGCAGTTCTTC.